Presented here are 5 T cell receptor beta chains from one specimen sequenced in a study of blood T cells in healthy people across ages (dated by TCRdb to 2013 to 2016). Library method: 5' RACE. Reads for this sample came from an Illumina HiSeq 2500. The second PCR ran for about 6 to 11 cycles and used a J-beta primer mix along with a sample-barcoded 5' primer. TCRdb reworked the public reads: Q25 trimming with fastp, MiXCR clone assembly, productive beta chains retained. Each CDR3 protein appears once, grouped with its most common genes and DNA. Counted in this sample were approximately 1.5 million distinct CDR3 sequences; under 55% of them appeared once. The top ten clonotypes cover about 4% of the sample. The sequenced material came from blood. These receptors were obtained from a woman aged 18-29 years in good health.

The chain uses TRBV7-9 and TRBJ2-1, with D possibly being TRBD1 (6 bases). CDR1 is SEHNR and CDR2 is FQNEAQ in the germline V gene (reference sequence). Trimming left V 5 bases short and J 2 bases short, with 16 bases between. This CDR3 has 16 residues. The CDR3 coding sequence is TGTGCCAGCAGCCTTCCGGGACACCCCACCTACAATGAGCAGTTCTTC. This gives the protein CASSLPGHPTYNEQFF.

The chain recombines TRBV18 with TRBJ1-1; 8 bases match TRBD1. This CDR3 has 18 residues. Germline V gives CDR1 KGHSH, CDR2 LQKENI. The trim removed 3 bases at V and 1 base at J, leaving 13 bases unmatched. Here the CDR3 reads CASSPRGQAEIPNTEAFF. The CDR3 nucleotides are TGTGCCAGCTCACCTCGGGGACAGGCAGAAATTCCGAACACTGAAGCTTTCTTT.

This clonotype was seen only a few times. The chain recombines TRBV6-1 with TRBJ2-7, with 9 bases fitting TRBD2. In germline, CDR1 is MNHNS, CDR2 SASEGT. J gave up 4 bases and V 2 bases, and 3 bases lay outside the gene matches. The CDR3 is made up of 14 amino acids. CDR3 DNA sequence: TGTGCCAGCAGTGAACTAGCGGGAATGTACGAGCAGTACTTC. Translation gives CASSELAGMYEQYF.

The CDR3, as DNA: TGTGCCAGCAGTGTAACTAGCGTGAATTACAATGAGCAGTTCTTC. As protein: CASSVTSVNYNEQFF. This chain links TRBV2 with TRBJ2-1; 7 bases fit TRBD2. Trimming cost V 4 bases and J 4 bases; bases outside gene matches: 7. CDR1 and CDR2 (germline): SNHLY, FYNNEI. The length of the CDR3 is 15 residues.

This chain joins TRBV2 and TRBJ2-1, with unresolved D. The DNA end lines up better with TRBJ2-7; the J call may be wrong. The germline V gene has CDR1 SNHLY and CDR2 FYNNEI. The CDR3 sequence is 13 residues long. The CDR3 loop is CASAPDSYNEQYF. The CDR3 coding sequence is TGTGCCAGCGCACCGGATTCCTACAATGAGCAGTACTTC.